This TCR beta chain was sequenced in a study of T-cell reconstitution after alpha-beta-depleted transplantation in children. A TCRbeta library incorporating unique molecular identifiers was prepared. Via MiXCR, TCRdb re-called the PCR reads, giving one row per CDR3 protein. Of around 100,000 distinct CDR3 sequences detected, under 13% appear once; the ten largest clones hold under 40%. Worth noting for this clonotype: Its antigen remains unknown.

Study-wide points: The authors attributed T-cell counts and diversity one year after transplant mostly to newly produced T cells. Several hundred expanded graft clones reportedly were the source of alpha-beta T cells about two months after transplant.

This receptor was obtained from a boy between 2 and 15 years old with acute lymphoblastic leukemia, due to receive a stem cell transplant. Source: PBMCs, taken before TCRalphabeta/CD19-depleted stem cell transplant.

DNA for the CDR3: TGCAGCGTTGAAGATAGGAGCGGGTTGAGCTCCTACAATGAGCAGTTCTTC. Protein: CSVEDRSGLSSYNEQFF. The rearrangement links TRBV29-1 to TRBJ2-1, with D possibly matching TRBD2 (6 bases). This CDR3 spans 17 amino acids. Germline lookup yields CDR1 SQVTM and CDR2 ANQGSEA. The V gene lost 0 bases and the J gene lost 0 bases, with 15 bases spanning the gap.